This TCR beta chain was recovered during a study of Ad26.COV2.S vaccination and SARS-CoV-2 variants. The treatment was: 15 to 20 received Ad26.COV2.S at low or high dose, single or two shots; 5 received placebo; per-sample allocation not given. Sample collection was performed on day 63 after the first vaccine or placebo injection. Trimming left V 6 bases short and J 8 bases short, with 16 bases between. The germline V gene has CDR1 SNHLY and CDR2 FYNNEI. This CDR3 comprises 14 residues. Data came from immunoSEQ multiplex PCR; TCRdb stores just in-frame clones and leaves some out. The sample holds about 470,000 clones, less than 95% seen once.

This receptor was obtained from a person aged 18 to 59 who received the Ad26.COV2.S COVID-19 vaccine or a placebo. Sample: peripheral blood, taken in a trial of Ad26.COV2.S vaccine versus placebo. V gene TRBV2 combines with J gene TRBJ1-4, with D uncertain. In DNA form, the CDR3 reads TGTGCCAGCAGGAATGGGAGGGTTGGGGAAAAACTGTTTTTT. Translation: CASRNGRVGEKLFF.